This entry describes one T cell receptor beta chain. The antigen remains undetermined. These data come from a study of identifying expanded T cells in peripheral blood. Study-wide points: Clone count variance between roughly two-week samples rose with total template count.

Method: immunoSEQ multiplex PCR; TCRdb's copy keeps in-frame clones and lacks some. The data contain about 100,000 clones, roughly 88% of them singletons. The ends lost 1 base at V and 11 bases at J; junction bases unmatched: 9. The CDR3 totals 14 residues. The germline V gene has CDR1 LNHDA and CDR2 SQIVND (reference sequence). The source of this sequence is a person aged 18-70 years in good health. The rearrangement uses TRBV19 and TRBJ2-5; 8 bases match TRBD1. The sample consisted of blood. CDR3 sequence reads: CASSIGQGKVSQYF. The CDR3 DNA follows: TGTGCCAGTAGTATAGGACAGGGGAAAGTGTCTCAGTACTTC.